Included here is one T cell receptor beta chain sequence, with context. This sample was taken from a study of blood T cell repertoires in COVID-19. Across the study: There were acute and convalescent COVID-19 samples, and they came from the United States, Italy and Spain. T cells, B-cell-depleted T cells, or PBMCs supplied cDNA or gDNA.

Germline-derived CDR1 and CDR2 are KGHSH and LQKENI. V was trimmed by 6 bases and J by 4 bases, leaving 13 bases between them. CDR3 size: 13 residues. Some clones are missing from TCRdb's copy, which holds only in-frame ones; the method was immunoSEQ multiplex PCR. Among some 500,000 clones listed, 85% to 90% were seen once. The source is a woman aged 50 to 65 with COVID-19, enrolled during active disease. Sequenced: peripheral blood. This chain uses TRBV18 with TRBJ2-7, with D possibly TRBD1 on 6 matching bases. CDR3 sequence: CASSLDRPYEQYF. CDR3 DNA sequence: TGTGCCAGCTCCCTGGACAGACCATACGAGCAGTACTTC. Variable domain in full (rest from reference TRBV18 and TRBJ2-7): NAGVMQNPRHLVRRRGQEARLRCSPMKGHSHVYWYRQLPEEGLKFMVYLQKENIIDESGMPKERFSAEFPKEGPSILRIQQVVRGDSAAYFCASSLDRPYEQYFGPGTRLTVT.